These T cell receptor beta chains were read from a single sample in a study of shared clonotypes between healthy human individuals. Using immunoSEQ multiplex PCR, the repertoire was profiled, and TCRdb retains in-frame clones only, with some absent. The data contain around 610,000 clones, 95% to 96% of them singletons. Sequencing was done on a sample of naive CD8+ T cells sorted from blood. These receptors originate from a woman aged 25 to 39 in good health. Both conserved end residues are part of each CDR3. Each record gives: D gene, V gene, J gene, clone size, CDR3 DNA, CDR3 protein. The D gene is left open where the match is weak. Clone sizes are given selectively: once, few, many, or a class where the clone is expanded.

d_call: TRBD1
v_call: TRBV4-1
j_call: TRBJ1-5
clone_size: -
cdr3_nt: TGCGCCAGCAGCCAAGTGGTTGTCGTGGGACAGGGGATTCAGCCCCAGCATTTT
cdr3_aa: CASSQVVVVGQGIQPQHF

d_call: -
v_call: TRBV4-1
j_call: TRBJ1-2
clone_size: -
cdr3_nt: TGCGCCAGCAGCCAATTCCCAGGGGATACGAACTATGGCTACACCTTC
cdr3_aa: CASSQFPGDTNYGYTF

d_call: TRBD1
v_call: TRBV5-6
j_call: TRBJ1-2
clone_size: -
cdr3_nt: TGTGCCAGCAGCACCGGGACAGTGGGATATGGCTACACCTTC
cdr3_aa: CASSTGTVGYGYTF

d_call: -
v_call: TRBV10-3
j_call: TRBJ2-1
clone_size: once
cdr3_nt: TGTGCCATCAGTGAGTCTCGGCTAGCTGCCTACAATGAGCAGTTCTTC
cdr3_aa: CAISESRLAAYNEQFF

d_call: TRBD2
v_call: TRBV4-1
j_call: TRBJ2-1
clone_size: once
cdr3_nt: TGCGCCAGCAGCCAAGATCATAGCGGGGCAACCAATGAGCAGTTCTTC
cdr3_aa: CASSQDHSGATNEQFF

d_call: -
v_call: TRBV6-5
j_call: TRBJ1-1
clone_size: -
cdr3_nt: TGTGCCAGCAGTTACACGAAGAACACTGAAGCTTTCTTT
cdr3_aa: CASSYTKNTEAFF

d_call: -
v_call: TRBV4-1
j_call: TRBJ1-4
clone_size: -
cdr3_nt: TGCGCCACCCGCCCCATTGGAACTAATGAAAAACTGTTTTTT
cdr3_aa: CATRPIGTNEKLFF

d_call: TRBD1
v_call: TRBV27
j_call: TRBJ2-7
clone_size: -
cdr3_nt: TGTGCCAGCATGAGGGGGCCATGGGCCTACGAGCAGTACTTC
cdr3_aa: CASMRGPWAYEQYF

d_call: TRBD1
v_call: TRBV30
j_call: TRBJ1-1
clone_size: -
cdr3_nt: TGTGCCTGGAGTAACAGGGGAGGCACTGAAGCTTTCTTT
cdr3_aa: CAWSNRGGTEAFF

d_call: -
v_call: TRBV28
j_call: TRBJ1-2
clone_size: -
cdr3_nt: TGTGCCAGCAGCGACCCGGGGACCTACTATGGCTACACCTTC
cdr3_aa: CASSDPGTYYGYTF

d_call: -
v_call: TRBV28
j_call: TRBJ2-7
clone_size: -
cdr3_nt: TGTGCCAGCAATTCCCCATTCCTGGGGAAATACGAGCAGTACTTC
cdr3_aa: CASNSPFLGKYEQYF

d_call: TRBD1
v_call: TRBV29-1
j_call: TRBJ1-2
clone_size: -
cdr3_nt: TGCAGCGTTGAAGATCTTGCAACAGGGGGCGACTATGGCTACACCTTC
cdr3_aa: CSVEDLATGGDYGYTF

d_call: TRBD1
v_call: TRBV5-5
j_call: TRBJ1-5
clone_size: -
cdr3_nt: TGTGCCAGCAGCTTAGGACAGGCCAGGTCGCCCCAGCATTTT
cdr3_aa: CASSLGQARSPQHF

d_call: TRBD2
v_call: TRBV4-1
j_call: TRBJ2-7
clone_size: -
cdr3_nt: TGCGCCAGCAGCCAAGGAGGGACTATAGGAGGATACGAGCAGTACTTC
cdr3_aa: CASSQGGTIGGYEQYF

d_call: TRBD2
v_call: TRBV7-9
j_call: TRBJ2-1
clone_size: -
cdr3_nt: TGTGCCAGCAGCTTAGAAATAGTGCTAGCGGGACGTCCAAATGAGCAGTTCTTC
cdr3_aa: CASSLEIVLAGRPNEQFF

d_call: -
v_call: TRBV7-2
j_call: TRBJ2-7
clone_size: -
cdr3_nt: TGTGCCAGCAGCCCTTATCCCGGGAGCAACGAGCAGTACTTC
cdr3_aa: CASSPYPGSNEQYF

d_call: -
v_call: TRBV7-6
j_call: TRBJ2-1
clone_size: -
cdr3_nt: TGTGCCAGCAGCTTAGAGGTCCCCGCGGACAATGAGCAGTTCTTC
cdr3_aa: CASSLEVPADNEQFF

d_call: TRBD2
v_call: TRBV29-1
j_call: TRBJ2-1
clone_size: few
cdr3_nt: TGCAGCGTTGCTGGCGGGAGGGCCCCCAATGAGCAGTTCTTC
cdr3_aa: CSVAGGRAPNEQFF

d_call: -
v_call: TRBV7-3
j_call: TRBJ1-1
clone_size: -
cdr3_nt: TGTGCCAGCAGCCCCGCCTCGACAGTAAACACTGAAGCTTTCTTT
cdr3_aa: CASSPASTVNTEAFF

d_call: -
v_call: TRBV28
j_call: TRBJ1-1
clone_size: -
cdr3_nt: TGTGCCAGCAGTTTCGCGGGTGGGAGCACTGAAGCTTTCTTT
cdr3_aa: CASSFAGGSTEAFF

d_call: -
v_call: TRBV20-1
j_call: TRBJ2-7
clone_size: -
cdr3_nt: TGCAGTGCTAGGAGCTACGAGCAGTACTTC
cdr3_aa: CSARSYEQYF

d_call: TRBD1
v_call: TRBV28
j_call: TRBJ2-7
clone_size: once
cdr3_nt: TGTGCCAGCGCCGGGACAGATAATCGCTACGAGCAGTACTTC
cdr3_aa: CASAGTDNRYEQYF

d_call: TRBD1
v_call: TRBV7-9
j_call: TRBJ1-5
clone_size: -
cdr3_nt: TGTGCCAGCAGCTCTGAAGGACAGGGGGCGGATCAGCCCCAGCATTTT
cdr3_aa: CASSSEGQGADQPQHF

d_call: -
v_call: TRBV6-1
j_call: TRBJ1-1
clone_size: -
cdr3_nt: TGTGCCAGCAGGCCAGGGGTGGTTCGCACTGAAGCTTTCTTT
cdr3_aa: CASRPGVVRTEAFF

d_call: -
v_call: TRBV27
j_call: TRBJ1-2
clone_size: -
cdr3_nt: TGTGCCAGCAGTTTATCAGGTTACTATGGCTACACCTTC
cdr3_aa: CASSLSGYYGYTF

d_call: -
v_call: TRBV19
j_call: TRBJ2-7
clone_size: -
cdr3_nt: TGTGCCAGTAGTATATATGCAGGGCCCACCTACGAGCAGTACTTC
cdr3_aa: CASSIYAGPTYEQYF

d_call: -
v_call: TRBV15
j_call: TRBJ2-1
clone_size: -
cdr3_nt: TGTGCCACCAGCCCCCCTTACAATGAGCAGTTCTTC
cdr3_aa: CATSPPYNEQFF

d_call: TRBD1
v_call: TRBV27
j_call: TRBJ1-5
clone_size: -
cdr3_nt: TGTGCCAGCAGTTTGACAGGGAGCAATCAGCCCCAGCATTTT
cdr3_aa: CASSLTGSNQPQHF

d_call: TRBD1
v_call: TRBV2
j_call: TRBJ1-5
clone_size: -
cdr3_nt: TGTGCCAGCAGTGGTCCAATTACAGGGGGCCAGAATAGCAATCAGCCCCAGCATTTT
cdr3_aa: CASSGPITGGQNSNQPQHF

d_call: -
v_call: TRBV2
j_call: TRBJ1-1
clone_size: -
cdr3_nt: TGTGCCAGCAAGGAGGGTAACACTGAAGCTTTCTTT
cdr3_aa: CASKEGNTEAFF

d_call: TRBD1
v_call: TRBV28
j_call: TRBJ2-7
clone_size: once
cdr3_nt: TGTGCCACCAGCCTGGGACAGGCCACCTGGATATACGAGCAGTACTTC
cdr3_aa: CATSLGQATWIYEQYF

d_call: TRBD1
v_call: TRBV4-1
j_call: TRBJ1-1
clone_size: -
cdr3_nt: TGCGCCAGCACCTCAAGGGACAGCTCGAACACTGAAGCTTTCTTT
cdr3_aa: CASTSRDSSNTEAFF

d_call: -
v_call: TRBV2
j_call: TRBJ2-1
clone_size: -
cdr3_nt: TGTGCCAGCAGTGAAGCCGCGGTGGGAGGCAATGAGCAGTTCTTC
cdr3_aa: CASSEAAVGGNEQFF

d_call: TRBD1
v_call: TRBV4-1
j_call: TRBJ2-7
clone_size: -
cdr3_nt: TGCGCCAGCAGCCAAGTCGGGACAGGGGGCGTATACGAGCAGTACTTC
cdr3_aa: CASSQVGTGGVYEQYF

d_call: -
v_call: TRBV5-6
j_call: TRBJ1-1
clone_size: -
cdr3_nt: TGTGCCAGCAGCTTGATTAGGGGTCGAAACACTGAAGCTTTCTTT
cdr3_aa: CASSLIRGRNTEAFF

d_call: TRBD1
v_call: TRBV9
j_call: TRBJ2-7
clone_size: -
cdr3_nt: TGTGCCAGCAGCGGGGACAGGGTTAACGAGCAGTACTTC
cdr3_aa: CASSGDRVNEQYF

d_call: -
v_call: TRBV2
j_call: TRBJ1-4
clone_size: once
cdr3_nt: TGTGCCAGCAAACCGGACGGTGCAACTAATGAAAAACTGTTTTTT
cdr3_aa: CASKPDGATNEKLFF

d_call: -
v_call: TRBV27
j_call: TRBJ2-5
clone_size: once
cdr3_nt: TGTGCCAGCAGCACGCCGGGACACACGACTAAAGAGCAGTACTTC
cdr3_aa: CASSTPGHTTKEQYF

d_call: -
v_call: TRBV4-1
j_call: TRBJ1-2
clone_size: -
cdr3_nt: TGCGCCAGCAGCCAAGTTGGGGGCGCAGGTGGCTACACCTTC
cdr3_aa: CASSQVGGAGGYTF

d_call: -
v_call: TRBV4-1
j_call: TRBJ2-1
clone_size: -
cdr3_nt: TGCGCCAGCAGCCAAGTGGTGGAGCAGTTCTTC
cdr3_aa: CASSQVVEQFF

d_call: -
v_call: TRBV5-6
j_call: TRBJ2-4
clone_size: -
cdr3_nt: TGTGCCAGCAGCGTACAACCAGAGGACATTCAGTACTTC
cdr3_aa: CASSVQPEDIQYF

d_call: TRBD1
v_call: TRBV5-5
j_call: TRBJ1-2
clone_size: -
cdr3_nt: TGTGCCAGCAGCTTGGGCAGGGGGTATAACTATGGCTACACCTTC
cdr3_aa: CASSLGRGYNYGYTF

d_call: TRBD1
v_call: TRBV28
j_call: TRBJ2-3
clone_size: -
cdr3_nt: TGTGCCAGCAGTGACAGGGGGCGCACAGATACGCAGTATTTT
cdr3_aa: CASSDRGRTDTQYF

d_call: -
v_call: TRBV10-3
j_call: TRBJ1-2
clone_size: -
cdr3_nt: TGTGCCATCAGTGAGGGGGCAGGGGTTAACTATGGCTACACCTTC
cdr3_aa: CAISEGAGVNYGYTF

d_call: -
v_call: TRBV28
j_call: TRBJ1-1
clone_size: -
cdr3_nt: TGTGCCAGCATCCCTGGGGGGGCCACGAGAGAAGCTTTCTTT
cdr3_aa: CASIPGGATREAFF

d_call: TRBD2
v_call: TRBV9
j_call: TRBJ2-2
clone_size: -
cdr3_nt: TGTGCCAGCAGCGGGACTAGCGGACCCACCGGGGAGCTGTTTTTT
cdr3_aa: CASSGTSGPTGELFF

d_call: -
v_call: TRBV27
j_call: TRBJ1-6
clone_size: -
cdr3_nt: TGTGCCAGCAGGGGGTCTGGTTATAATTCACCCCTCCACTTT
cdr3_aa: CASRGSGYNSPLHF

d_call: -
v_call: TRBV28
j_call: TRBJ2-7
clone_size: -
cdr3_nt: TGTGCCAGCAGCCTCCCGGATGTTAGCACCTACGAGCAGTACTTC
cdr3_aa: CASSLPDVSTYEQYF

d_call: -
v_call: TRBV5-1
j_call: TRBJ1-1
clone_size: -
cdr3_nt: TGCGCCAGCAGCCAAGCATCGTCGAACACTGAAGCTTTCTTT
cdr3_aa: CASSQASSNTEAFF

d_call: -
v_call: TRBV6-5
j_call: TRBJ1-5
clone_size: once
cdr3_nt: TGTGCCAGCAGTTACTCGACTGGCGGGCAGCCCCAGCATTTT
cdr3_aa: CASSYSTGGQPQHF

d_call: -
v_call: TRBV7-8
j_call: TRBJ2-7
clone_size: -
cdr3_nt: TGTGCCAGCAGCTTCCTTCCCAGTGGGGGCGAGCAGTACTTC
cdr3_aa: CASSFLPSGGEQYF

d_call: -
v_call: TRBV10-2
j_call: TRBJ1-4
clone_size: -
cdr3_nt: TGCGCCAGCAGTGAGGGGGAAAAACTGTTTTTT
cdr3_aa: CASSEGEKLFF

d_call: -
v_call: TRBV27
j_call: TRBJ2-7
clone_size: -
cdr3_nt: TGTGCCAGCAGTTTATTTCCGGGGGAGACCTACGAGCAGTACTTC
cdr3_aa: CASSLFPGETYEQYF

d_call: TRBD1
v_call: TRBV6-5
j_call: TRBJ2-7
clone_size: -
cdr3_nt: TGTGCCAGCAGTTACTCTGGGACAGGGGAGGGCGAGCAGTACTTC
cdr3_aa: CASSYSGTGEGEQYF

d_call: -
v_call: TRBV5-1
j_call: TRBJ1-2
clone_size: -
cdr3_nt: TGCGCCAGCAGCTTGGGAGTCGGTGTCAGCTATGGCTACACCTTC
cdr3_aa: CASSLGVGVSYGYTF

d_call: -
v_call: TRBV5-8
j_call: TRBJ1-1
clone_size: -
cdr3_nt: TGTGCCAGCAGCTTGGAGGAAGTGAACACTGAAGCTTTCTTT
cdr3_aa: CASSLEEVNTEAFF

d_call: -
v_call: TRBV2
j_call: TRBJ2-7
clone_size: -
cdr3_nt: TGTGCCAGCAGTGGGTTAGCGGCCTCCTACGAGCAGTACTTC
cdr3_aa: CASSGLAASYEQYF

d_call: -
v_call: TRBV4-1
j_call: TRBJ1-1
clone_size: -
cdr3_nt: TGCGCCAGCAGCCAGGGTAATGGGTGGGTCACTGAAGCTTTCTTT
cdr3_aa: CASSQGNGWVTEAFF